The T cell receptor beta chain described here comes from a study of vaccination and CD4 T cells after COVID-19 (dated by TCRdb to the early 2020s). Turning to the overall study: SARS-CoV-2 positivity had been established in the convalescent patients by nasal swab PCR, and mild disease was recorded in several of these patients and severe disease in one. Post-COVID blood samples from convalescent patients were collected a median of around 100 days after diagnosis, with a range of roughly 35 to 170 days. Culture stimuli were overlapping spike peptide pools from SARS-CoV-2 and from the common cold coronaviruses HCoV-NL63, HCoV-OC43 and HCoV-229E. The spike-specific CD4+ TCR repertoire was compared before and after mRNA vaccination in around ten COVID-19 convalescent patients and a few infection-naive healthy vaccine recipients. In control cultures, a CEFX viral epitope pool was used as positive control, an HIV-1 Nef peptide pool was used as negative control, or no peptide was added. Six males and four females were included in the convalescent cohort, with two Hispanic individuals, seven Caucasians, two Asians and one multiracial person represented. Post-vaccine blood samples were obtained a median of about 77 days after the second vaccine dose, with a range of roughly 13 to 250 days. Participants received two doses of either the Pfizer-BioNTech BNT162b2 vaccine (n=8) or the Moderna mRNA-1273 vaccine (n=2). What the study reported, not specific to this receptor: Among the post-vaccine SARS-CoV-2-reactive clones in convalescent patients, a median around 90% showed up only after vaccination, which suggests vaccine-specific priming. The median number of SARS-CoV-2-reactive clonotypes rose from under 25 after infection to approximately 41 after vaccination, but the change was not significant. Only a relatively small number of convalescent patients were included in the study, and early timepoints following natural infection were not analyzed. Of the vaccine-specific clones found in convalescent patients, nearly all (304 of 307) were mono-reactive for SARS-CoV-2 spike instead of being cross-reactive with common cold coronaviruses.

The label giving this sample's treatment or condition can be read as: approximately 10-day PBMC culture with coronavirus spike peptide pools or control peptides (ViraFEST assay). The ViraFEST assay was used in the study, in which antigen-specific T cells were expanded with peptide pools and expanded clonotypes were subsequently identified by TCR sequencing. The convalescent patients' positive SARS-CoV-2 PCR tests fell between March and December 2020, which was before the Alpha, Beta and Delta variants emerged in the United States. PBMCs were cultured at roughly 1.9 million per well in IMDM supplemented with approximately 5% human AB serum and about 9.5 IU/ml IL-2, with approximately 9.5 ug/ml peptide pools added. Half of the culture medium was replaced with fresh IL-2-containing medium on days 3 and 7. After less than twelve days of culture, CD4+ T cells were isolated by negative selection with the EasySep CD4+ T cell isolation kit. Ficoll-Paque Plus gradient centrifugation was used to isolate PBMCs from whole blood, and the isolated PBMCs were then either used fresh or cryopreserved at -140C. Triplicate wells were generally used for each culture condition.

Concerning this clonotype itself: The specificity of this receptor is unknown. Base qualities were left out, and no much larger clone turns up one base away.

From the germline V gene, CDR1 is SGHTA and CDR2 is FQGNSA. Cut back by 1 base and 5 bases, the V and J ends lie 6 bases apart. The CDR3 goes from the cysteine to the phenylalanine over 13 residues. Kept here is only the CDR3 DNA, which spans 39 bases and is read in frame from base 1. The library was generated by PCR. TCR sequencing of DNA from cultured CD4+ T cells used the Oncomine TCR Beta short-read assay at the Johns Hopkins FTIC core. Genomic DNA was extracted from the cultured CD4+ T cells with the QIAamp micro DNA kit. Oncomine TCR Beta libraries from cultured CD4+ T cells were pooled with unique dual indexes and sequenced on an Illumina iSeq 100. Per the original workflow: Non-productive sequences were removed, and CDR3s not starting with C, not ending with F or W, or shorter than 7 amino acids were discarded. The MANAFEST web application identified antigen-specific clonotypes by comparing peptide-stimulated wells against reference wells and other culture wells. Positive clones required FDR below 0.05, an odds ratio above 5, and productive frequency above 0.1% in at least two of three replicate wells. A clonotype was classed as cross-reactive if the clonotype showed significant expansion both in SARS-CoV-2 spike wells and in at least one common cold coronavirus spike condition. Using R version 3.6.1, CDR3 homology was evaluated through Levenshtein distances (stringdist) along with unrooted phylogenetic trees (ape). TCRdb reprocessing: public reads trimmed at Q25 with fastp, clones called with MiXCR, in-frame beta chains kept. Rows are unified per CDR3 protein, each entry keeping the most common DNA and genes. TCRdb, not the authors, supplied the V and J calls. The sample yields 5,000 to 6,500 distinct CDR3 sequences; 34% were counted once. Roughly a third of the sample belongs to the ten largest clones.

The sequence came from a human donor who had recovered from COVID-19. The rearranged chain carries TRBV7-2 and TRBJ2-4; perhaps TRBD1 is the D gene, with 6 bases matching. Sequences were derived from CD4+ T cells from blood, cultured in vitro, sampled after SARS-CoV-2 vaccination. Read as DNA, the sequence is TGTGCCAGCAGCTTAGGACAGGAAAACATTCAGTACTTC. This encodes CASSLGQENIQYF.